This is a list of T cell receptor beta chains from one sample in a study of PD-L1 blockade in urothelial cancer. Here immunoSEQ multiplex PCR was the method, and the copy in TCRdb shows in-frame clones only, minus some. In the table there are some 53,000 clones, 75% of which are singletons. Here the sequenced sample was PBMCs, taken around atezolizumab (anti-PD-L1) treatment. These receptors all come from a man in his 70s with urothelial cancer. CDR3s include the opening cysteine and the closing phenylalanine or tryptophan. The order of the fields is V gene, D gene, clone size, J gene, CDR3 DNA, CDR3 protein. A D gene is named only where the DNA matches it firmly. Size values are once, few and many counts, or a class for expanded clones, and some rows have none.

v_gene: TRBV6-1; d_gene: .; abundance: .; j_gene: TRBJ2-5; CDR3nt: TGTGCCAGCAGTGTAATATGGGCAACTCAAGAGACCCAGTACTTC; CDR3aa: CASSVIWATQETQYF
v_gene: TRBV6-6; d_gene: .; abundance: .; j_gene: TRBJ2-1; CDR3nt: TGTGCCAGCAGAGGGCAGGGAAGCTTGCCGTTCTTC; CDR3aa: CASRGQGSLPFF
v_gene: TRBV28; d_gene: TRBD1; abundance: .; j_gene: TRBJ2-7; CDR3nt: TGTGCCAGCACCGTCGACAGGGATTACTACGAGCAGTACTTC; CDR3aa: CASTVDRDYYEQYF
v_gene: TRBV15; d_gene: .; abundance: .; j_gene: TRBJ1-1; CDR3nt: TGTGCCACCAGCAGAGAAATACTAACCACTGAAGCTTTCTTT; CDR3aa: CATSREILTTEAFF
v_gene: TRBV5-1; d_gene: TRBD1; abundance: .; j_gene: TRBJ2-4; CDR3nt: TGCGCCAGCAGCCGAGGGACAGGGGGCGAGAAAAACATTCAGTACTTC; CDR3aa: CASSRGTGGEKNIQYF
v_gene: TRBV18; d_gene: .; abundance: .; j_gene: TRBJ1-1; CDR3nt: TGTGCCAGCTCACCAAGGGTAGGACAGCTGAACACTGAAGCTTTCTTT; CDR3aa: CASSPRVGQLNTEAFF
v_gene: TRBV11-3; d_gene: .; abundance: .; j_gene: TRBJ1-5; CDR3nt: TGTGCCAGCAGCTTAGTTCAGTTTACCAATCAGCCCCAGCATTTT; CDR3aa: CASSLVQFTNQPQHF
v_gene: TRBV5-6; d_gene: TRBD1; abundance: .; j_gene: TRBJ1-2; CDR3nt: TGTGCCAGCAGCGACGGGACAGGGGGCATCTATGGCTACACCTTC; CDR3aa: CASSDGTGGIYGYTF
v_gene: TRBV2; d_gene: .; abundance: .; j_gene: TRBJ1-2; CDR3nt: TGTGCCAGCACCCCTACGGGTTTATCTGGCTACACCTTC; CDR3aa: CASTPTGLSGYTF
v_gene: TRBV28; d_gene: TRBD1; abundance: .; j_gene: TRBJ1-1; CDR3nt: TGTGCCAGCAGTTTATTCCTCAGTGGACAGGGAATGATAGACACTGAAGCTTTCTTT; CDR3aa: CASSLFLSGQGMIDTEAFF
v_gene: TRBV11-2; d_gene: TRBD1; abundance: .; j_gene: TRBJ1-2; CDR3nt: TGTGCCAGCAGCTCCAACTCGGGGGACAGGGATGGAGCTAACTATGGCTACACCTTC; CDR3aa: CASSSNSGDRDGANYGYTF
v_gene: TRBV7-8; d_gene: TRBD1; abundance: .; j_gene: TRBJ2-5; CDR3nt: TGTGCCAGCAGCCCCGCCCGACAGGGGGCGGAGACCCAGTACTTC; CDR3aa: CASSPARQGAETQYF
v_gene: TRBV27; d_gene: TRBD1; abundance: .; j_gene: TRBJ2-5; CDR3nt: TGTGCCAGCAGGGATATCACAGGGGTAGAGACCCAGTACTTC; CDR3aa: CASRDITGVETQYF
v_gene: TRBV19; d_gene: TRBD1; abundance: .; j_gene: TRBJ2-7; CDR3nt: TGTGCCAGTATTTATTGGGCAGGGGGATCCTACGAGCAGTACTTC; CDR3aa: CASIYWAGGSYEQYF
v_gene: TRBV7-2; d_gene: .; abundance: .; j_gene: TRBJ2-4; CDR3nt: TGTGCCAGCAGCTCCCAGGGGTTTTTGGCCAAAAACATTCAGTACTTC; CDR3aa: CASSSQGFLAKNIQYF
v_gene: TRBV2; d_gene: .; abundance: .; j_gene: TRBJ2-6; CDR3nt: TGTGCCAGCAGCCCCAGGGTATCCGGGGCCAACGTCCTGACTTTC; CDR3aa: CASSPRVSGANVLTF
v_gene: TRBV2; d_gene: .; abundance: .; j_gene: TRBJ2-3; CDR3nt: TGTGCCAGCAGTGACGGAGGCACAGATACGCAGTATTTT; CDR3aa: CASSDGGTDTQYF
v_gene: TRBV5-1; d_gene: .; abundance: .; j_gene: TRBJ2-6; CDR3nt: TGCGCCAGCAGCTACCGTGGGAGCACCTCGCCCGGGGCCAACGTCCTGACTTTC; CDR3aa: CASSYRGSTSPGANVLTF
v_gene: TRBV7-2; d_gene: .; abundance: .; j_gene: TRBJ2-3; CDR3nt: TGTGCCAGCAGCTTAATTGGAGGTATAGATACGCAGTATTTT; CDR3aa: CASSLIGGIDTQYF
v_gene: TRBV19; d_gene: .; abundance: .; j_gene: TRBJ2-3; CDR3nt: TGTGCCAGTAGTAAAGGGGTGATTAGCACAGATACGCAGTATTTT; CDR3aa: CASSKGVISTDTQYF
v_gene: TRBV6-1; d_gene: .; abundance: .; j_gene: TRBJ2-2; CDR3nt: TGTGCCAGCAGTGTGGGGACAAACACCGGGGAGCTGTTTTTT; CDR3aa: CASSVGTNTGELFF
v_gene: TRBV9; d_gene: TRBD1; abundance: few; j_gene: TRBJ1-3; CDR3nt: TGTGCCAGCAGCCCTCACGCGACAGGGAGCTCTGGAAACACCATATATTTT; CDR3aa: CASSPHATGSSGNTIYF
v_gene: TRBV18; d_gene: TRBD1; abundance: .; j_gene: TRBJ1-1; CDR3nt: TGTGCCAGCTCACCGATGACAGGGTTCACTGAAGCTTTCTTT; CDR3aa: CASSPMTGFTEAFF
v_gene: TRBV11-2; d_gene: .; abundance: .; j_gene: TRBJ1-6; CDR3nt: TGTGCCAGCAGCCCGACAAGGATTAATTCACCCCTCCACTTT; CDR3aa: CASSPTRINSPLHF
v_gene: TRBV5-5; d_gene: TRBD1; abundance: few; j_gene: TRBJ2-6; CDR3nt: TGTGCCAGCAGCCTGGACAGGGGGCGAACTGGGGCCAACGTCCTGACTTTC; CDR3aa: CASSLDRGRTGANVLTF
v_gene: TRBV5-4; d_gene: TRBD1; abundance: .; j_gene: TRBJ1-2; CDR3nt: TGTGCCAGCAGCTTGGGGACAGGGACTTATGGCTACACCTTC; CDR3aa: CASSLGTGTYGYTF
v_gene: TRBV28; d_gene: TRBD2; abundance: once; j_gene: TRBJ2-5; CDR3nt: TGTGCCAGCAGTTTATTAGCGGGAGGAGGGGAGACCCAGTACTTC; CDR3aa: CASSLLAGGGETQYF
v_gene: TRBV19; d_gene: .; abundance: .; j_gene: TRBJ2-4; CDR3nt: TGTGCCAGTAGCACCCGACAGAGCCAGGCCAAAAACATTCAGTACTTC; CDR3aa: CASSTRQSQAKNIQYF
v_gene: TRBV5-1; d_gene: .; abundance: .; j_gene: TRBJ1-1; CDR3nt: TGCGCCAGCAGCCCGCAGGGTGGTGGCACTGAAGCTTTCTTT; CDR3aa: CASSPQGGGTEAFF
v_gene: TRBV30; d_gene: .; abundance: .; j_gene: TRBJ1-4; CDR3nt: TGTGCCTGGACAACGGGACTGGATGAAAAACTGTTTTTT; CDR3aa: CAWTTGLDEKLFF
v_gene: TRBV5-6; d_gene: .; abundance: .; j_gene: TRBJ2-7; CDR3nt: TGTGCCAGCAGCTTGGTAGGGGTCGACGCCGAGCAGTACTTC; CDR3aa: CASSLVGVDAEQYF
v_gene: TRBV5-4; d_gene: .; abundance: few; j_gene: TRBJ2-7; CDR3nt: TGTGCCAGCAGCCCCGGGGGGCGGGGTTCCTACGAGCAGTACTTC; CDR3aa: CASSPGGRGSYEQYF
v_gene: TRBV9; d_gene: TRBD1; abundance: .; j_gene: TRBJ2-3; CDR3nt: TGTGCCAGCAGCGTTTACCCTCCGACAGGGGGCACAGATACGCAGTATTTT; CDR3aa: CASSVYPPTGGTDTQYF
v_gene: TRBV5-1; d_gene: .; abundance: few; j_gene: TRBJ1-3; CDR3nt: TGCGCCAGCAGCCCGGGACTGGACAGAAACACCATATATTTT; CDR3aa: CASSPGLDRNTIYF
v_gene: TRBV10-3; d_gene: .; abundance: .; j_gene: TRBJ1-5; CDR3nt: TGTGCCATCAGTGAGTCGCCGGGAAATCAGCCCCAGCATTTT; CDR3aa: CAISESPGNQPQHF
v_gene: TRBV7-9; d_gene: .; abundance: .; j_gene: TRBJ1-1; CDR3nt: TGTGCCAGCAGCTTATTCAGAGGCGTGAACACTGAAGCTTTCTTT; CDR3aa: CASSLFRGVNTEAFF
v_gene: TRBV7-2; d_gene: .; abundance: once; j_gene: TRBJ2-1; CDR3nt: TGTGCCAGCAGGTTAACCGGGTCTCGTTCCTACAATGAGCAGTTCTTC; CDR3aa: CASRLTGSRSYNEQFF
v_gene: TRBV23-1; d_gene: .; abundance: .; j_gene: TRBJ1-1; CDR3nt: TGCGCCAGCAGTCAATCGACTCAAGCGGGGTTGTACACTGAAGCTTTCTTT; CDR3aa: CASSQSTQAGLYTEAFF
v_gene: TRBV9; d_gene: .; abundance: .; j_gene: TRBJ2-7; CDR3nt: TGTGCCAGCAGCGTATCCGCAGGGAAATCCTACGAGCAGTACTTC; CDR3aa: CASSVSAGKSYEQYF
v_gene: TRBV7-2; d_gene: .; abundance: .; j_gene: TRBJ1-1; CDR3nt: TGTGCCAGCAGCAAACCACAGAGGGAAATCACTGAAGCTTTCTTT; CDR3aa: CASSKPQREITEAFF
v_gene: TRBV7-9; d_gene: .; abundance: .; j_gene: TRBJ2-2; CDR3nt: TGTGCCAGCAGCTTAGGGGGACTCGTAAACACCGGGGAGCTGTTTTTT; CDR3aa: CASSLGGLVNTGELFF
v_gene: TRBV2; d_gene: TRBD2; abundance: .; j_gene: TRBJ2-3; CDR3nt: TGTGCCAGCAGTGAAATCGAGCTAGCGGGAGGGCCTAAAGATACGCAGTATTTT; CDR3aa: CASSEIELAGGPKDTQYF